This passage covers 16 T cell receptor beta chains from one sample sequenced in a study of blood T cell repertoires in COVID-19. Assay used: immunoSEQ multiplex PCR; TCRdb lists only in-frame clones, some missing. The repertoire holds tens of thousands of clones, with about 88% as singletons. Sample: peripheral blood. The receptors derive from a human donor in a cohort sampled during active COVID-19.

CDR3 nucleotide sequence: TGTGCCTGGAGTGTATGGCAGGGGAACACTGAAGCTTTCTTT. Residues: CAWSVWQGNTEAFF. This chain uses TRBV30 with TRBJ1-1; a possible D gene is TRBD1 (5 bases). From germline, CDR1 is GTSNPN and CDR2 SVGIG (reference sequence). V was pared by 0 bases and J by 1 base, with 9 bases between. CDR3 length equals 14 residues.

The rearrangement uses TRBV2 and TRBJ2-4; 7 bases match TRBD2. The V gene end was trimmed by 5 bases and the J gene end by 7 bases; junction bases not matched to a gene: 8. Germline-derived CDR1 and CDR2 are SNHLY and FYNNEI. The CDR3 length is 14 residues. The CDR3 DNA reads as TGTGCCAGCAGTTATGGGGGAGGGCCGAACATTCAGTACTTC. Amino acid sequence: CASSYGGGPNIQYF. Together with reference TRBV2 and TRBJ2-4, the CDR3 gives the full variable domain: EPEVTQTPSHQVTQMGQEVILRCVPISNHLYFYWYRQILGQKVEFLVSFYNNEISEKSEIFDDQFSVERPDGSNFTLKIRSTKLEDSAMYFCASSYGGGPNIQYFGAGTRLSVL.

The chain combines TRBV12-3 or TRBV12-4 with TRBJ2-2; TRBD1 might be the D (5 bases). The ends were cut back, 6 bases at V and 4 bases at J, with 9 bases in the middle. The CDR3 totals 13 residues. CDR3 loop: CASSRQSTGELFF. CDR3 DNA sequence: TGTGCCAGCAGCAGACAGTCCACCGGGGAGCTGTTTTTT.

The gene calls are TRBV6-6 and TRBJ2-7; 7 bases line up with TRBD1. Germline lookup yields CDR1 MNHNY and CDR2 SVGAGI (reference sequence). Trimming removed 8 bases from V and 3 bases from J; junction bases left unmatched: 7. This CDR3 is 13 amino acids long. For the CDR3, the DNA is TGTGCCAGCGGACGGGACAGCTACTACGAGCAGTACTTC. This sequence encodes CASGRDSYYEQYF.

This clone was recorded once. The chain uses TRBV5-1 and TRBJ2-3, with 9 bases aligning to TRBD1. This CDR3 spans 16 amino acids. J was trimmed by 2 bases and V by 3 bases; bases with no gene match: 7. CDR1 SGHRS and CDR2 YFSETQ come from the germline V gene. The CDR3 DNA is TGCGCCAGCAGCTGGAGGGGACAGGGAGCCACAGATACGCAGTATTTT. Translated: CASSWRGQGATDTQYF.

The CDR3 loop reads CASRMLGGVDTQYF. CDR3 nucleotides: TGTGCCAGCAGAATGTTAGGGGGGGTGGATACGCAGTATTTT. This sequence joins TRBV5-4 and TRBJ2-3; a possible D gene is TRBD2 (7 bases). The CDR3 sequence is 14 residues long. V was cut by 5 bases and J by 6 bases, with 16 bases left in between. Germline V gene sequence: CDR1 SGHNT, CDR2 YYREEE (reference sequence).

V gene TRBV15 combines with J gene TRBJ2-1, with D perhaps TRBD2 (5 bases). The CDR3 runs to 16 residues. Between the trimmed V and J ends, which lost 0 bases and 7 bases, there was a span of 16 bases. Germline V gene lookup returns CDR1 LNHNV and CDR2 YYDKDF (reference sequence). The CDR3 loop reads CATSRDLSGRGNEQFF. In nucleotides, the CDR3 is TGTGCCACCAGCAGAGATCTCTCAGGTCGAGGGAATGAGCAGTTCTTC.

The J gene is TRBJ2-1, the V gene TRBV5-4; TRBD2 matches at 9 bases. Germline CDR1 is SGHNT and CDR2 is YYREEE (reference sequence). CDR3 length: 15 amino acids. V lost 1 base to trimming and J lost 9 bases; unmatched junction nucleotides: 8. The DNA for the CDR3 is TGTGCCAGCAGCTTGCGGGCTAGCGGGGACGGTGAGCAGTTCTTC. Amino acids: CASSLRASGDGEQFF.

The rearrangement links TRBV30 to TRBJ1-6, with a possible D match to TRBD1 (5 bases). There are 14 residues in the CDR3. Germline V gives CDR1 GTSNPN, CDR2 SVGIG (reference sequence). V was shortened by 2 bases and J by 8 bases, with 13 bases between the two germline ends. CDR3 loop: CAWSSGTVHSPLHF. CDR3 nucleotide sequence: TGTGCCTGGAGTTCCGGGACTGTACATTCACCCCTCCACTTT.

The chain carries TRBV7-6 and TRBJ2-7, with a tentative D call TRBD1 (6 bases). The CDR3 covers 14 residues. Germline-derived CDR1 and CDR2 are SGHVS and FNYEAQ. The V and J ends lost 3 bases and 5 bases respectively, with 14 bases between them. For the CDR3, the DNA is TGTGCCAGCAGCTTGCGGACAGAGATGAACGAGCAGTACTTC. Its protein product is CASSLRTEMNEQYF. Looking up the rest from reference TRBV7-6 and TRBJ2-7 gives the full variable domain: GAGVSQSPRYKVTKRGQDVALRCDPISGHVSLYWYRQALGQGPEFLTYFNYEAQQDKSGLPNDRFSAERPEGSISTLTIQRTEQRDSAMYRCASSLRTEMNEQYFGPGTRLTVT.

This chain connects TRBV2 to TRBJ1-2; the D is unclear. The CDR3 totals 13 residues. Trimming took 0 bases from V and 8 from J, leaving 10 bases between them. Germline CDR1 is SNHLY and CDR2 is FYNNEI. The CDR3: CASSEAYAGGYTF. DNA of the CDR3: TGTGCCAGCAGTGAAGCGTACGCGGGCGGCTACACCTTC.

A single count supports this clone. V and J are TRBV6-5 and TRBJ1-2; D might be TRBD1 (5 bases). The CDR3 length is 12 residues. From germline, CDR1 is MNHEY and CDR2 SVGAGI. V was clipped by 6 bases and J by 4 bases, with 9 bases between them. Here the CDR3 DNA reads TGTGCCAGCAGCCAGGGTTTCTATGGCTACACCTTC. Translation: CASSQGFYGYTF.

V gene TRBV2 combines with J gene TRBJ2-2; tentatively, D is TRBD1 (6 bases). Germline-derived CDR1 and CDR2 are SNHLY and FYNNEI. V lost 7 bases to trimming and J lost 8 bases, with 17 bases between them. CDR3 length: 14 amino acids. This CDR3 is CASIQGTTGGELFF. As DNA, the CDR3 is TGTGCCAGCATCCAGGGGACCACAGGGGGGGAGCTGTTTTTT.

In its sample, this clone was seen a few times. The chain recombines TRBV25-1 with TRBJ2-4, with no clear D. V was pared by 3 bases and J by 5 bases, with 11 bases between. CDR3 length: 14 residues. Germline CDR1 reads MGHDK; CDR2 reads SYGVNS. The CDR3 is CASSDPTVQNIQYF. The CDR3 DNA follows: TGTGCCAGCAGTGACCCTACCGTACAAAACATTCAGTACTTC.

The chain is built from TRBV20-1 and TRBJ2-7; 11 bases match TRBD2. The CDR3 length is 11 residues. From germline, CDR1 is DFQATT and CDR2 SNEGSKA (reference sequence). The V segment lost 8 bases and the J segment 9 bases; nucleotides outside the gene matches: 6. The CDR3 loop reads CSLRLAGSQYF. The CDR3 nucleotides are TGCAGTCTACGACTAGCGGGATCGCAGTACTTC.

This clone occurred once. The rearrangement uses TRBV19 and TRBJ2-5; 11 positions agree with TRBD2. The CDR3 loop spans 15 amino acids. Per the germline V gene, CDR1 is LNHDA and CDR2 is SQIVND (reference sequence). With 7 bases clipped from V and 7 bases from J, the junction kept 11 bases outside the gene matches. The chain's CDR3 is CASTQTSGTPGTQYF. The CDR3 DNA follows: TGTGCCAGTACACAGACTAGCGGGACCCCAGGGACCCAGTACTTC.